Each of the 6 T cell receptor beta chains below was sequenced from the same sample in a study of shared clonotypes between healthy human individuals. Assay used: immunoSEQ multiplex PCR; TCRdb lists only in-frame clones, some missing. The repertoire holds roughly 1.4 million clones, with around 98.5% as singletons. What was sequenced was naive CD4+ T cells sorted from blood. As to subset: CD45RA+ positively selected. The receptors come from a man in his thirties or forties in good health.

The V gene is TRBV5-1, the J gene TRBJ2-7; 7 bases align to TRBD2. The V segment lost 0 bases and the J segment 6 bases; nucleotides outside the gene matches: 9. This CDR3 contains 15 residues. Germline loops: CDR1 SGHRS, CDR2 YFSETQ. CDR3 residues: CASSLEGGLKGEQYF. CDR3 coding DNA: TGCGCCAGCAGCTTGGAGGGAGGGTTGAAAGGCGAGCAGTACTTC.

The chain carries TRBV7-9 and TRBJ2-3; 7 nucleotides align to TRBD2. Germline V gene sequence: CDR1 SEHNR, CDR2 FQNEAQ (reference sequence). This CDR3 has 19 amino acids. After removal of 0 bases from V and 0 bases from J, the junction contained 12 bases not matched to a gene. In nucleotides, the CDR3 is TGTGCCAGCAGCTTAGCGGCGCGATCTAGCGGAACTAGCACAGATACGCAGTATTTT. Its translation: CASSLAARSSGTSTDTQYF.

The V call is TRBV9, the J call TRBJ2-2, with 7 bases aligning to TRBD2. This CDR3 is built from 16 residues. Germline lookup yields CDR1 SGDLS and CDR2 YYNGEE. After removal of 4 bases from V and 1 base from J, the junction contained 7 bases not matched to a gene. The CDR3 loop reads CASSPAGTMNTGELFF. In nucleotides, the CDR3 is TGTGCCAGCAGCCCCGCCGGGACTATGAACACCGGGGAGCTGTTTTTT. The full variable domain, completed using reference TRBV9 and TRBJ2-2, is DSGVTQTPKHLITATGQRVTLRCSPRSGDLSVYWYQQSLDQGLQFLIQYYNGEERAKGNILERFSAQQFPDLHSELNLSSLELGDSALYFCASSPAGTMNTGELFFGEGSRLTVL.

This chain connects TRBV10-3 to TRBJ2-5; 8 bases fit TRBD1. CDR1 is ENHRY, CDR2 SYGVKD, per germline. The CDR3 loop spans 14 amino acids. Trimming at V came to 6 bases and at J to 3 bases, leaving 6 bases not matched to a gene. The CDR3 here is CAIRSGTGEETQYF. CDR3 nucleotides: TGTGCCATCAGATCCGGGACAGGCGAAGAGACCCAGTACTTC.

This chain joins TRBV5-6 and TRBJ2-1; D might be TRBD1 (6 bases). Germline assignment: CDR1 SGHDT and CDR2 YYEEEE. The CDR3 extends over 14 amino acids. The germline V and J ends were trimmed by 6 bases and 3 bases, with 13 bases remaining between them. The CDR3 spells CASTWDTVYNEQFF. CDR3 sequence (DNA): TGTGCCAGCACTTGGGACACAGTCTACAATGAGCAGTTCTTC.

The V call is TRBV7-2, the J call TRBJ2-1; D is uncertain. This CDR3 is 15 amino acids long. The ends were cut back, 1 base at V and 3 bases at J, with 10 bases in the middle. Germline CDR1 and CDR2: SGHTA and FQGNSA. The CDR3 region is CASSLGPPDYNEQFF. The DNA for the CDR3 is TGTGCCAGCAGCTTAGGGCCTCCCGACTACAATGAGCAGTTCTTC. Drawing the rest from reference TRBV7-2 and TRBJ2-1, the complete variable domain is GAGVSQSPSNKVTEKGKDVELRCDPISGHTALYWYRQSLGQGLEFLIYFQGNSAPDKSGLPSDRFSAERTGGSVSTLTIQRTQQEDSAVYLCASSLGPPDYNEQFFGPGTRLTVL.